This TCR beta chain was profiled in a study of T cell changes during pregnancy in multiple sclerosis. Method: immunoSEQ multiplex PCR; TCRdb's copy keeps in-frame clones and lacks some. The data hold about 110,000 clones, with about 90% observed a single time. This CDR3 contains 16 residues. With 2 bases removed from V and 9 bases from J, the gap between germline ends came to 20 bases. Germline V lookup: CDR1 SSHAT, CDR2 FNYEAQ (reference sequence). The sequencing here drew on peripheral blood, taken in the third trimester of pregnancy. The clonotype was recovered from a female donor with multiple sclerosis, enrolled in a pregnancy study. The genes are TRBV7-7 and TRBJ2-1, with D possibly matching TRBD1 (6 bases). DNA of the CDR3: TGTGCCAGCAGCTTATCCTCGAGGGGGTGGGGTGGTGAGCAGTTCTTC. Translation gives CASSLSSRGWGGEQFF.